This T cell receptor (beta chain) was sequenced for a study of blood T cells in healthy people across ages. Study conclusions and caveats: It was not possible, with unsorted PBMCs, to conclusively compare naive and antigen-experienced cells. Donors of long life had a larger count of naive CD4+ cells and greater diversity than aged donors. In older individuals, TCR beta diversity per million T cells was lower, falling roughly linearly with age.

A second PCR, run for roughly 7 to 12 cycles, used a sample-barcoded 5' primer plus a J-beta primer mix. TCRdb passed the 5' RACE reads through MiXCR, listing each CDR3 protein once. The table has approximately 1.5 million distinct CDR3 sequences, about 32% seen once. This clonotype was recorded at least ten times. The antigen is undetermined. This clonotype was sampled from a young woman in good health. The sequencing sample was made of blood.

The CDR3 DNA follows: TGCGCCAGCAGCTCCCGGACAGGGGGCCCAGATACGCAGTATTTT. As protein: CASSSRTGGPDTQYF. V usage is TRBV5-1 and J usage is TRBJ2-3; TRBD1 agrees at 11 bases. Germline assignment: CDR1 SGHRS and CDR2 YFSETQ. The CDR3 consists of 15 residues. Trimming removed 3 bases from V and 4 bases from J; junction bases left unmatched: 4. The full variable domain, completed using reference TRBV5-1 and TRBJ2-3, is KAGVTQTPRYLIKTRGQQVTLSCSPISGHRSVSWYQQTPGQGLQFLFEYFSETQRNKGNFPGRFSGRQFSNSRSEMNVSTLELGDSALYLCASSSRTGGPDTQYFGPGTRLTVL.